This TCR beta chain came from a study of persistence of HIV-infected CD4 T cells (dated by TCRdb to about 2020). Broadly, across the study: The median time the participants had spent on suppressive ART was 8 years. Peripheral blood samples of up to about 180 mL were obtained at multiple time points, with the exception of two participants, for whom leukapheresis was performed at a single time point. The clonality of all cells in each sorted population was measured by TCRbeta sequencing, and the clonality of infected cells was measured by proviral sequencing. CMV- and HIV-1 Gag-responding CD4+ T cells were isolated from ART-treated individuals so that antigen-driven clonal expansion of HIV-1-infected cells could be examined. The TCR cluster analysis across participants included roughly eight participants for CMV and roughly seven participants for Gag.

General study outcomes and caveats: Only a small number of individuals took part in the study, and only a limited range of antigens was tested. Bulk TCR analyses could not be restricted to the rare CMV-responding cells that actually carried HIV-1 proviruses. TCR oligoclonality correlated with proviral oligoclonality within the same sorted populations. Antigen-responding cells were enriched for degenerate expanded CDR3beta sequences, which suggests convergent selection of CD4+ responses to CMV and Gag. TCRbeta richness in CMV- and Gag-responding cells was significantly lower than in anti-CD3/anti-CD28-responding cells; CMV-responding cells had higher oligoclonality than CD3/CD28-stimulated and Gag-responding cells.

The sample's treatment or condition label, decoded: suppressive antiretroviral therapy. Lysates of CMV-infected fibroblasts at 10 ug/mL were used to stimulate the cells. Responding CD4+ T cells were sorted by upregulation of both CD40 ligand and CD69. HIV-1-infected adults in whom suppressive ART had been started during chronic infection were enrolled as participants. Plasma HIV-1 RNA had been undetectable (below 50 copies/mL) in participants for at least 4 years. To be included, participants needed a CD4+ T cell count above 400 cells/uL and a positive CMV serology. Before stimulation, PBMCs were isolated using density centrifugation and then depleted of CD8+ T cells. For around 19 hours, the CD8-depleted PBMCs were stimulated with anti-CD28/CD49d costimulation, a CD40-blocking antibody, and enfuvirtide to prevent new infections. Cell sorting was performed on a Beckman Coulter MoFlo Legacy or XDP sorter, and dead cells were excluded with propidium iodide. Genomic DNA was extracted using the QIAamp DNA Mini Kit for samples with more than one million cells and using the Quick-DNA Microprep Kit for all other samples.

This clone was found a few times. Its antigen target is currently unknown. Base qualities were left out, and no much larger clone turns up one base away. TCRbeta repertoires were sequenced from genomic DNA with the immunoSEQ hsTCRB assay version 4 in survey mode. Genomic DNA was diluted to 7.5 to 10 ng/uL, and up to roughly 1 ug per sample was used for TCRbeta sequencing. Concerning the study's data processing: TCRbeta data analysis was done in ImmunoSeq Analyzer 3.0, and diversity was calculated on productive nucleotide rearrangements. Using the Immunarch R package, lower-bound TCR diversity was estimated with the improved Chao index and clonality was estimated with the Gini coefficient. Nucleotide rearrangements that differed but encoded the same CDR3beta amino acid sequence were counted as separate clonotypes. TCRbeta sequences significantly enriched in antigen-responding cells relative to anti-CD3/anti-CD28-activated cells were identified by differential abundance analysis. GLIPH2 grouped TCRs by predicted peptide-MHC specificity, both within each participant and across combined participant data sets. Imported from immuneACCESS, the table was reduced by TCRdb to in-frame sequences with V and J called. These copies leave out some clones; in studies compared against another copy, an unresolved V gene accounts for under half, and the cause of the remainder is not known. V, J and clone size reflect that table, while D and trimming were determined from the DNA. The sample yields more than 15,000 clones; 65% were counted once. In total, the top ten clones hold approximately 8.4% of the sample.

CDR1 and CDR2 are drawn from the germline V gene: SGHVS, FNYEAQ. V is pared back by 5 bases and J by 6 bases, with 10 bases lying between the germline termini. Its CDR3 holds 13 amino acids, cysteine through phenylalanine. The DNA shown is the 39-base CDR3, in frame from base 1. The rearranged chain carries TRBV7-6 and TRBJ2-2; the D gene cannot be named for sure. This clonotype originated in an adult woman with HIV who was CMV-seropositive. Sequencing used CD4+ T cells sorted from PBMCs after roughly 18-hour stimulation, obtained from a patient who received antiretroviral therapy. The label giving this sample's cell subset or site can be read as: CD40L+CD69+ CD4 T cells responding to CMV lysate. Here the CDR3 is given as CASSPRISGELFF. The nucleotide sequence is TGTGCCAGCAGCCCTCGGATTTCCGGGGAGCTGTTTTTT.